This TCR beta chain was recovered during a study of blood T cell repertoires in COVID-19. On the study more broadly: In each case, the material was cDNA or gDNA derived from T cells, B-cell-depleted T cells, or PBMCs.

Looked up from germline, CDR1 is SGHNT and CDR2 is YYREEE (reference sequence). The CDR3 is 14 amino acids. V was cut by 0 bases and J by 1 base, with 7 bases left in between. Sequenced by immunoSEQ multiplex PCR; TCRdb stores in-frame clones only, minus some. This sample has about 170,000 clones, with around 85% found just once. The gene calls are TRBV5-4 and TRBJ1-1; D not certain. The sample was peripheral blood. The TCR originated in a woman aged 55-70 years with COVID-19, enrolled during active disease. The CDR3 nucleotides are TGTGCCAGCAGCTTGGCAGGCCCGAACACTGAAGCTTTCTTT. Translated, it gives CASSLAGPNTEAFF.